The next 18 T cell receptor beta chains were all read from a single sample in a study of shared clonotypes between healthy human individuals. TCRdb keeps only in-frame clones here, not all; method: immunoSEQ multiplex PCR. The sample has about 660,000 clones, around 74% seen once; the top ten hold about 1.8%. Sequencing was performed on memory CD4+ T cells sorted from blood. As for subset: CD45RA-negative fraction. The receptors originated from a woman in her 30s in good health.

The V gene is TRBV2, the J gene TRBJ1-1; tentatively, D is TRBD1 (5 bases). CDR1 and CDR2 from the germline V gene are SNHLY and FYNNEI. The V gene lost 2 bases and the J gene lost 5 bases, with 15 bases spanning the gap. The CDR3 length is 15 residues. CDR3 sequence: CASSERRTSGTEAFF. CDR3 coding DNA: TGTGCCAGCAGTGAAAGGAGAACTTCAGGGACTGAAGCTTTCTTT.

About this clone: The sample has other DNA sequences that encode this CDR3 too. The rearrangement joins TRBV19 to TRBJ2-5, with D hard to call. V lost 1 base, J lost 5 bases, and 2 bases lay in between. Per the germline V gene, CDR1 is LNHDA and CDR2 is SQIVND (reference sequence). This CDR3 has 11 amino acids. CDR3 protein: CASSIAETQYF. CDR3 in DNA: TGTGCCAGTAGTATAGCTGAGACCCAGTACTTC.

Only a few counts were recorded for this clone. This sequence joins TRBV7-3 and TRBJ2-3; a possible D gene is TRBD1 (6 bases). Germline-derived CDR1 and CDR2 are SGHTA and FQGTGA. Trimming took off 5 bases at V and 6 bases at J, with 15 bases between the two ends. The CDR3 has 14 amino acids. For the CDR3, the DNA is TGTGCCAGCAGCCCAGGACAGAGCCGGGATACGCAGTATTTT. Amino acids: CASSPGQSRDTQYF.

This chain links TRBV7-3 with TRBJ2-7; 7 bases map to TRBD1. Germline CDR1 reads SGHTA; CDR2 reads FQGTGA. The CDR3 contains 15 residues. Losses at the gene ends were 2 bases for V and 1 base for J; bases not matched to a gene: 5. The CDR3 is CASSLRPGQSYEQYF. Written as DNA, the CDR3 is TGTGCCAGCAGCTTACGACCGGGACAGTCCTACGAGCAGTACTTC.

The rearrangement joins TRBV5-1 to TRBJ2-1; 7 bases are a match to TRBD2. This CDR3 has 16 residues. The junction had 10 bases not matched to a gene; V was cut back by 1 base and J by 6 bases. CDR1 and CDR2 (germline): SGHRS, YFSETQ. The CDR3 protein is CASSLRELAGGNEQFF. The DNA for the CDR3 is TGCGCCAGCAGCTTGCGAGAGTTAGCGGGTGGCAATGAGCAGTTCTTC.

The DNA for the CDR3 is TGTGCCAGCACCCCGGCGGGGGGAAACACCGGGGAGCTGTTTTTT. Translation: CASTPAGGNTGELFF. This chain joins TRBV7-7 and TRBJ2-2, with 8 bases fitting TRBD2. V dropped 7 bases and J dropped 2; count of bases not matched to a gene: 6. This CDR3 has 15 amino acids. Germline V gene data show CDR1 as SSHAT and CDR2 as FNYEAQ (reference sequence).

This clone occurred a few times. This sequence joins TRBV2 and TRBJ2-2, with TRBD2 matching 11 bases. This CDR3 is 14 amino acids long. The V gene's germline CDR1 is SNHLY and CDR2 FYNNEI. V was clipped by 4 bases and J by 7 bases; unmatched bases: 2. CDR3 sequence (DNA): TGTGCCAGCAGTGGGGGACTAGCGGACGGGGAGCTGTTTTTT. This encodes CASSGGLADGELFF.

The chain uses TRBV28 and TRBJ1-2, with D tentatively TRBD1 (6 bases). With 3 bases removed from V and 0 bases from J, the gap between germline ends came to 14 bases. Per the germline V gene, CDR1 is MDHEN and CDR2 is SYDVKM. There are 16 residues in the CDR3. The CDR3 DNA reads TGTGCCAGCAGTTTCCCCACAGGGAAAGCTAACTATGGCTACACCTTC. Translating it yields CASSFPTGKANYGYTF.

The gene calls are TRBV30 and TRBJ2-3, with D perhaps matching TRBD1 or TRBD2 (5 bases each). Per the germline V gene, CDR1 is GTSNPN and CDR2 is SVGIG (reference sequence). Between the trimmed V and J ends, which lost 1 base and 2 bases, there was a span of 10 bases. The CDR3 length is 14 residues. CDR3 DNA: TGTGCCTGGAGTGGGGGGTCTCTCACAGATACGCAGTATTTT. Translating it yields CAWSGGSLTDTQYF.

The rearrangement links TRBV11-2 to TRBJ2-2, with a possible D match to TRBD1 (7 bases). The V gene's germline CDR1 is SGHAT and CDR2 FQNNGV. Trimming took off 4 bases at V and 5 bases at J, with 14 bases between the two ends. CDR3 length equals 15 residues. CDR3 sequence (DNA): TGTGCCAGCAGCTCCCCGGGGGACAGAACCGGGGAGCTGTTTTTT. Its protein is CASSSPGDRTGELFF.

The J gene is TRBJ2-3, the V gene TRBV28, with 11 bases lining up with TRBD2. CDR1 and CDR2 (germline): MDHEN, SYDVKM. The junction had 5 bases not matched to a gene; V was cut back by 2 bases and J by 4 bases. The CDR3 has 16 residues. CDR3 in amino acids: CASSLLLAGAPDTQYF. In nucleotides, the CDR3 is TGTGCCAGCAGTTTACTACTAGCGGGAGCCCCAGATACGCAGTATTTT.

This sequence joins TRBV25-1 and TRBJ2-7; 10 nucleotides line up with TRBD2. Germline CDR1 reads MGHDK; CDR2 reads SYGVNS. This CDR3 comprises 15 residues. The V and J ends lost 5 bases and 4 bases, in that order; junction bases with no gene match: 8. The CDR3 reads CASSSPRTSGYEQYF. DNA of the CDR3: TGTGCCAGCAGTTCTCCCCGGACTAGCGGATACGAGCAGTACTTC.

The chain uses TRBV27 and TRBJ2-7; D tentatively reads TRBD1 or TRBD2 (5 bases each). V lost 6 bases and J 0 bases, leaving 24 bases between the germline ends. This CDR3 comprises 18 residues. Germline V gene lookup returns CDR1 MNHEY and CDR2 SMNVEV (reference sequence). CDR3 nucleotide sequence: TGTGCCAGCAGATTCAAACCGGGGCCAGCCGAGGCCTCCTACGAGCAGTACTTC. Encoded protein: CASRFKPGPAEASYEQYF.

The chain couples TRBV4-2 to TRBJ1-3; 8 bases are a match to TRBD1. The germline gives CDR1 LGHNA, CDR2 YNFKEQ. The CDR3 runs 18 residues. The junction had 10 bases not matched to a gene; V was cut back by 3 bases and J by 0 bases. This chain's CDR3 is CASSHARTGRGSGNTIYF. The DNA for the CDR3 is TGTGCCAGCAGCCATGCCAGGACAGGGAGGGGCTCTGGAAACACCATATATTTT.

This clone was seen once. The V and J genes are TRBV5-6 and TRBJ2-3; no firm D call. The CDR3 contains 17 residues. Trimming shortened V by 5 bases and J by 6 bases, and 25 bases separated the two germline ends. Germline CDR1 reads SGHDT; CDR2 reads YYEEEE. CDR3 in DNA: TGTGCCAGCAGTGAGTTCGGGCGGCCCTACCTTCGGGATACGCAGTATTTT. Protein sequence: CASSEFGRPYLRDTQYF. Filled out from reference TRBV5-6 and TRBJ2-3, the complete variable domain reads DAGVTQSPTHLIKTRGQQVTLRCSPKSGHDTVSWYQQALGQGPQFIFQYYEEEERQRGNFPDRFSGHQFPNYSSELNVNALLLGDSALYLCASSEFGRPYLRDTQYFGPGTRLTVL.

The CDR3 region has the DNA TGTGCCAGCAGCTCCGGACTAGCGGGAGGGGCTGAGCAGTTCTTC. This gives the protein CASSSGLAGGAEQFF. This chain uses TRBV6-5 with TRBJ2-1; 15 nucleotides line up with TRBD2. J gave up 9 bases and V 6 bases, and 6 bases lay outside the gene matches. Germline V gives CDR1 MNHEY, CDR2 SVGAGI. This CDR3 contains 15 residues.

The chain uses TRBV27 and TRBJ2-3, with D hard to call. With 4 bases removed from V and 5 bases from J, the gap between germline ends came to 13 bases. The germline CDR1 and CDR2 sequences are MNHEY and SMNVEV (reference sequence). The CDR3 is 14 residues long. The CDR3 spells CASSSPALLDTQYF. As DNA, the CDR3 is TGTGCCAGCAGTTCTCCCGCCCTTCTAGATACGCAGTATTTT.

The chain is built from TRBV27 and TRBJ1-3; 8 bases align to TRBD1. The germline CDR1 and CDR2 sequences are MNHEY and SMNVEV (reference sequence). V shed 5 bases and J 4 bases; nucleotides not matched to a gene: 10. The CDR3 runs to 16 residues. The CDR3 sequence: CASSRTARGPGNTIYF. The CDR3 DNA reads as TGTGCCAGCAGTCGCACGGCCAGGGGGCCGGGAAACACCATATATTTT.